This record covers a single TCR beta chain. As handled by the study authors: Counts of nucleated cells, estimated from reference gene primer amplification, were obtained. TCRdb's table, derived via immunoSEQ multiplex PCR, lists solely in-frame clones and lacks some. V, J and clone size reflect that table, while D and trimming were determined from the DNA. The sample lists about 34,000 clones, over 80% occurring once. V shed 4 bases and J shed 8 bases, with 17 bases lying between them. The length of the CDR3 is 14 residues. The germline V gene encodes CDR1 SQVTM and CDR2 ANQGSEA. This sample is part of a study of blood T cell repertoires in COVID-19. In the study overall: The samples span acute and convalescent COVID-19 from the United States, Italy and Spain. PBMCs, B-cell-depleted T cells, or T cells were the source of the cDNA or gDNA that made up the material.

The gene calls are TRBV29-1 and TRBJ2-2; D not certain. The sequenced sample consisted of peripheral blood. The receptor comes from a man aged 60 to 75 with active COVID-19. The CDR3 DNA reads TGCAGCGTTGTCAGGCTGATATGGGTGGGGGAGCTGTTTTTT. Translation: CSVVRLIWVGELFF.